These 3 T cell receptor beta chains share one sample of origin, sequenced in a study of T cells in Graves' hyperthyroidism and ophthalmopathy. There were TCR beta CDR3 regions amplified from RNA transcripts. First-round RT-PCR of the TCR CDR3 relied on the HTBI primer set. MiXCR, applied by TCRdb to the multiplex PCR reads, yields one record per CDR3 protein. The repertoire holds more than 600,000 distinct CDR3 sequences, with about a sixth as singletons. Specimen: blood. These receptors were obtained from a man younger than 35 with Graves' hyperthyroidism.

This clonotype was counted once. The CDR3 loop reads CAISKGLAGVNEQFF. The CDR3 region has the DNA TGTGCCATCAGTAAGGGACTAGCGGGAGTCAATGAGCAGTTCTTC. This chain connects TRBV10-3 to TRBJ2-1; 14 bases agree with TRBD2. Losses at the gene ends were 5 bases for V and 6 bases for J; bases not matched to a gene: 3. This CDR3 has 15 amino acids. Germline V gives CDR1 ENHRY, CDR2 SYGVKD.

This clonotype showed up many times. The CDR3 here is CSARSRETYEQYF. In DNA form, the CDR3 reads TGCAGTGCTCGTTCCAGGGAGACCTACGAGCAGTACTTC. The chain links TRBV20-1 to TRBJ2-7, with D perhaps matching TRBD1 or TRBD2 (5 bases each). Germline CDR1 and CDR2: DFQATT and SNEGSKA (reference sequence). Trimming pared 5 bases from V and 2 bases from J, leaving 13 bases between. The CDR3 loop spans 13 amino acids.

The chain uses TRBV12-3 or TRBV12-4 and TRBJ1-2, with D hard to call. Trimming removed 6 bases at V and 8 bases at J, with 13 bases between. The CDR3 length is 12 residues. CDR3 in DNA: TGTGCCAGCAGGAGAGACATTTCCGGCTACACCTTC. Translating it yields CASRRDISGYTF.